This T cell receptor (beta chain) was profiled in a study of monozygotic twins with inflammatory bowel disease. After re-calling the 5' RACE reads, TCRdb lists one entry per CDR3 protein, DNA absent. Seen in this sample are approximately 390,000 distinct CDR3 sequences; the ten most common clones hold approximately 2.3%. CDR1 and CDR2 (germline): SGHVS, FQNEAQ. The CDR3 extends over 16 amino acids. J is TRBJ1-3 and V is TRBV7-8; the D gene TCRdb calls, TRBD1, cannot be checked with no DNA. The sample consisted of blood. This clonotype was obtained from a human donor with ulcerative colitis or Crohn's disease, or a healthy co-twin of an affected twin (not recorded which). Here the CDR3 reads CASSPLGAGSGNTIYF.